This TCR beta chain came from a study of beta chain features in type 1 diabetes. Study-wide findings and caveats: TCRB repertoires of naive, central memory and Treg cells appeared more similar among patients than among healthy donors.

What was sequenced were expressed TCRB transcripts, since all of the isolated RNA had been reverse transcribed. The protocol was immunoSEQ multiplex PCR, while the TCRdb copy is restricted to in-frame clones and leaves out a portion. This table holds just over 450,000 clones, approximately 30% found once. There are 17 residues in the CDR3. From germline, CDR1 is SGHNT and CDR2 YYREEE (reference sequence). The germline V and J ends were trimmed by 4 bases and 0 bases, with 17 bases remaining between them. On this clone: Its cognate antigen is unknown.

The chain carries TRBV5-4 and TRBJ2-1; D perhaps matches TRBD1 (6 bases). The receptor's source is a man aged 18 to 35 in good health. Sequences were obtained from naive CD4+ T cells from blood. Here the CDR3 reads CASSTGRYSLSYNEQFF. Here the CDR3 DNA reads TGTGCCAGCAGCACAGGGCGCTATTCCCTCTCCTACAATGAGCAGTTCTTC.